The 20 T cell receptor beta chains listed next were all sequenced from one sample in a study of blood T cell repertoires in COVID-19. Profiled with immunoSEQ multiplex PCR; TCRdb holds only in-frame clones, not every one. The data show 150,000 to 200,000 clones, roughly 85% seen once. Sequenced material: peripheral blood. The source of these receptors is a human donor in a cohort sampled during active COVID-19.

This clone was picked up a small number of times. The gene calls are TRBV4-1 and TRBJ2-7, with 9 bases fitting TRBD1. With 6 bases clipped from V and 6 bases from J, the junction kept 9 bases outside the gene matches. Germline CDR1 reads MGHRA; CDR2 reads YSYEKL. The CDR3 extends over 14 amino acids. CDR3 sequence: CASSPGTGYFEQYF. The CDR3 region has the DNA TGCGCCAGCAGTCCCGGGACAGGGTATTTCGAGCAGTACTTC.

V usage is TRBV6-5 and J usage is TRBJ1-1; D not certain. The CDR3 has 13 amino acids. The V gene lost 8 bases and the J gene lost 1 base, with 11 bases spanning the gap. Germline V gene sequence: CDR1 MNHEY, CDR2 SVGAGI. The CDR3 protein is CASRHISNTEAFF. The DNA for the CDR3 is TGTGCCAGCCGACATATTTCGAACACTGAAGCTTTCTTT.

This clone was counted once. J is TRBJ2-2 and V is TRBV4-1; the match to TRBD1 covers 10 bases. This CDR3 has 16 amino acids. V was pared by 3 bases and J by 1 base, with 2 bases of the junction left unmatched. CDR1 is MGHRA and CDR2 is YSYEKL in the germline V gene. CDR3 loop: CASSQTGGLNTGELFF. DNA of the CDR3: TGCGCCAGCAGCCAGACAGGGGGCTTGAACACCGGGGAGCTGTTTTTT.

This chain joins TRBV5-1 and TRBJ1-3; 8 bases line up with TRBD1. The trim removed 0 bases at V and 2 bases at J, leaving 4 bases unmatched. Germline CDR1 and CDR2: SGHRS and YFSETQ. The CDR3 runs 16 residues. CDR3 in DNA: TGCGCCAGCAGCTTGGGGAACAGGGGGGCTGGAAACACCATATATTTT. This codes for CASSLGNRGAGNTIYF.

CDR3 sequence (DNA): TGTGCCAGCAGTGACTCGGAGCGGGGGGAGCAGTTCTTC. It translates to CASSDSERGEQFF. V usage is TRBV6-4 and J usage is TRBJ2-1; 8 bases agree with TRBD2. J lost 10 bases, V lost 0 bases, and 2 bases had no gene match. Germline CDR1 is MRHNA and CDR2 is SNTAGT. CDR3 length: 13 amino acids.

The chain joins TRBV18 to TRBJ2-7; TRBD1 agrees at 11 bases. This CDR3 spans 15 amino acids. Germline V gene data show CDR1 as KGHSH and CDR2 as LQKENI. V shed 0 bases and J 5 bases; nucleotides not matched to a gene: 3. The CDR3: CASSPPRDRGDEQYF. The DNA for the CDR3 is TGTGCCAGCTCACCACCTAGGGACAGGGGGGACGAGCAGTACTTC.

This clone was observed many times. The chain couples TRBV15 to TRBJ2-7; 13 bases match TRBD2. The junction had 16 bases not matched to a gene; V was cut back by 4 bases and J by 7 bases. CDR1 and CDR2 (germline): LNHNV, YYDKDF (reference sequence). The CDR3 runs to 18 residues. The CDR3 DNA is TGTGCCACCAGCAAACCCGGGACTAGCGGGACCCTACTTGGGGAGCAGTACTTC. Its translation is CATSKPGTSGTLLGEQYF.

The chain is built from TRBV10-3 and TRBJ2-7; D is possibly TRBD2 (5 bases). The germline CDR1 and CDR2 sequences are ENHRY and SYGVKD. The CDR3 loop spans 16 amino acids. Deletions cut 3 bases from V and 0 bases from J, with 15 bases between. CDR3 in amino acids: CAISDIIVGSSYEQYF. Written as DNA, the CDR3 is TGTGCCATCAGTGACATTATAGTGGGGAGCTCCTACGAGCAGTACTTC.

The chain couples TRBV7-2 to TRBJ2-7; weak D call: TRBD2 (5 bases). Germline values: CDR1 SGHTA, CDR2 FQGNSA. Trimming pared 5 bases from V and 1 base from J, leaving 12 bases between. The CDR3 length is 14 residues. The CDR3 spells CASSPERISYEQYF. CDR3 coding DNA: TGTGCCAGCAGCCCGGAGCGGATATCCTACGAGCAGTACTTC.

The CDR3 spells CSASGSPRGASGRADIQYF. The CDR3 nucleotides are TGCAGTGCTAGTGGGTCCCCCCGGGGGGCTAGCGGGAGGGCAGACATTCAGTACTTC. The rearrangement uses TRBV20-1 and TRBJ2-4; 12 positions match TRBD2. Germline-derived CDR1 and CDR2 are DFQATT and SNEGSKA (reference sequence). V was clipped by 3 bases and J by 8 bases; unmatched bases: 20. The CDR3 covers 19 residues.

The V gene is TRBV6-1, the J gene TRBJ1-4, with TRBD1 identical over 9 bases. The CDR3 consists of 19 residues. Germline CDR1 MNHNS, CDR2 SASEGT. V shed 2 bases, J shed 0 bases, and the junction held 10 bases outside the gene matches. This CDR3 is CASSERGQGGLATNEKLFF. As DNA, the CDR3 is TGTGCCAGCAGTGAAAGGGGACAGGGAGGGTTAGCAACTAATGAAAAACTGTTTTTT.

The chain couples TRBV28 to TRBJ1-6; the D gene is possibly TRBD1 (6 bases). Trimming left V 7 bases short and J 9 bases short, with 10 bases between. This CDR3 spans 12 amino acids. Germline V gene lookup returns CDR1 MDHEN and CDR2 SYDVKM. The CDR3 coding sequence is TGTGCCAGCAACATGGACAGTTCACCCCTCCACTTT. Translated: CASNMDSSPLHF.

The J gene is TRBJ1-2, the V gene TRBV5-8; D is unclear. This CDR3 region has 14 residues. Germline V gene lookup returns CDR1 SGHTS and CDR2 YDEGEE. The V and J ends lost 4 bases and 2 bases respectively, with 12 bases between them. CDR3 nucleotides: TGTGCCAGCAGCCTGGGGTGGGAGAACTATGGCTACACCTTC. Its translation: CASSLGWENYGYTF.

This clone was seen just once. The CDR3 reads CASSHRPAGVASGSNEQFF. The CDR3 nucleotides read TGTGCCAGCAGTCACCGCCCGGCAGGGGTCGCCTCGGGCTCCAATGAGCAGTTCTTC. V is TRBV6-6 and J is TRBJ2-1, with D possibly being TRBD1 (6 bases). The germline V gene has CDR1 MNHNY and CDR2 SVGAGI (reference sequence). This CDR3 comprises 19 residues. The ends were cut back, 5 bases at V and 6 bases at J, with 29 bases in the middle.

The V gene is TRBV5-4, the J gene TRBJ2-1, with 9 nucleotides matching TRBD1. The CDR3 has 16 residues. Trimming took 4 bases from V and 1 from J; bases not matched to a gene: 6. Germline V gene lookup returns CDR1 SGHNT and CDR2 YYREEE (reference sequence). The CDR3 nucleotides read TGTGCCAGCAGCATTCAACAGGGGGCTTCCTACAATGAGCAGTTCTTC. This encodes CASSIQQGASYNEQFF.

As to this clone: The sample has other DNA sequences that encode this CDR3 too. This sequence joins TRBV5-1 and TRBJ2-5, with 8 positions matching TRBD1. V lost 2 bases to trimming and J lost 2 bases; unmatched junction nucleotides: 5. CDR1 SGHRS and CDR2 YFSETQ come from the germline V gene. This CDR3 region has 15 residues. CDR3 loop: CASSFQGARQETQYF. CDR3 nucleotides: TGCGCCAGCAGCTTCCAGGGGGCGAGGCAAGAGACCCAGTACTTC.

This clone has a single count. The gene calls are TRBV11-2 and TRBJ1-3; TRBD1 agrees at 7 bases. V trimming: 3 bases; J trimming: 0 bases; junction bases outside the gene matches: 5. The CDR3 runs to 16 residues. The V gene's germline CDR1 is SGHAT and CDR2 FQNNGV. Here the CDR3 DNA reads TGTGCCAGCAGCTTGACAGGGCCCAGCTCTGGAAACACCATATATTTT. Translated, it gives CASSLTGPSSGNTIYF.

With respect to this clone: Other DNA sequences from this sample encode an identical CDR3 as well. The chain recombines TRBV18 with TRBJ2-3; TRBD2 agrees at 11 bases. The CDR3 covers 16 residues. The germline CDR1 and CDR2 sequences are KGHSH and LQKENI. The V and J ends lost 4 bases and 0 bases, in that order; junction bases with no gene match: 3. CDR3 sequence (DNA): TGTGCCAGCTCACGAGGGACTAGCGGAAGCACAGATACGCAGTATTTT. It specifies CASSRGTSGSTDTQYF.

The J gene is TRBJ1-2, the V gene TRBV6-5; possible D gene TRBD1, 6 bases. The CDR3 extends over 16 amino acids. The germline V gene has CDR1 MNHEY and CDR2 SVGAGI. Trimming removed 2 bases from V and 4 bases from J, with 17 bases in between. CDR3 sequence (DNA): TGTGCCAGCAGTTACGCAGGACAGAGTTTTTCCTATGGCTACACCTTC. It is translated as CASSYAGQSFSYGYTF.

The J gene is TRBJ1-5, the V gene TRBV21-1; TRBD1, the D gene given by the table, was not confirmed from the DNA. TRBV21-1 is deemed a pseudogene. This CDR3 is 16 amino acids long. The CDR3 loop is CASSHHYRVGNQPQHF. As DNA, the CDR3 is TGTGCCAGCAGCCATCACTACAGGGTCGGAAATCAGCCCCAGCATTTT.